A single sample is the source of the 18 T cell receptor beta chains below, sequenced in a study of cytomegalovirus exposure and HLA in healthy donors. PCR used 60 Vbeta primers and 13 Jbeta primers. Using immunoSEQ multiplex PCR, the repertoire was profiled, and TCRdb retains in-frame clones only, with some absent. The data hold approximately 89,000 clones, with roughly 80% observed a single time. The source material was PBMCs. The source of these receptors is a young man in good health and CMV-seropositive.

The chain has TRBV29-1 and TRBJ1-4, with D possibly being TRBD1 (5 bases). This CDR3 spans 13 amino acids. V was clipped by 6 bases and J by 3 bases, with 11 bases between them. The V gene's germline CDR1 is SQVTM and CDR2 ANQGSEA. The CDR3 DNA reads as TGCAGCGTCCCAGGGTTCCCTAATGAAAAACTGTTTTTT. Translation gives CSVPGFPNEKLFF. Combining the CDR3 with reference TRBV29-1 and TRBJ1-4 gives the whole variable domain SAVISQKPSRDICQRGTSLTIQCQVDSQVTMMFWYRQQPGQSLTLIATANQGSEATYESGFVIDKFPISRPNLTFSTLTVSNMSPEDSSIYLCSVPGFPNEKLFFGSGTQLSVL.

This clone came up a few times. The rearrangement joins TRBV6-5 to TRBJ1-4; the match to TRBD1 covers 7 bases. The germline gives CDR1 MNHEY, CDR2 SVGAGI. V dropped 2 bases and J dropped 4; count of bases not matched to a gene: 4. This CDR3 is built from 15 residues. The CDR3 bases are TGTGCCAGCAGTTACCAGGGGGTCCATAATGAAAAACTGTTTTTT. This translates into CASSYQGVHNEKLFF.

The CDR3 here is CASSKVLGQGANEKLFF. The CDR3 bases are TGTGCCAGCAGCAAAGTTTTGGGACAGGGGGCTAATGAAAAACTGTTTTTT. This chain connects TRBV21-1 to TRBJ1-4; the DNA was not used to check the table's D call, TRBD1. TRBV21-1 is a pseudogene segment. This CDR3 region has 17 residues.

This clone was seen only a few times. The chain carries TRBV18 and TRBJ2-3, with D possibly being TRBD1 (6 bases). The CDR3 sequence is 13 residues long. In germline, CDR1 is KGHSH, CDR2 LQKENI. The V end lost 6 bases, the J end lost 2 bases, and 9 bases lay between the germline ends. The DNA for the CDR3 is TGTGCCAGCTCTCGGGACAACACAGATACGCAGTATTTT. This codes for CASSRDNTDTQYF. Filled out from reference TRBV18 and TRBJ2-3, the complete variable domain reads NAGVMQNPRHLVRRRGQEARLRCSPMKGHSHVYWYRQLPEEGLKFMVYLQKENIIDESGMPKERFSAEFPKEGPSILRIQQVVRGDSAAYFCASSRDNTDTQYFGPGTRLTVL.

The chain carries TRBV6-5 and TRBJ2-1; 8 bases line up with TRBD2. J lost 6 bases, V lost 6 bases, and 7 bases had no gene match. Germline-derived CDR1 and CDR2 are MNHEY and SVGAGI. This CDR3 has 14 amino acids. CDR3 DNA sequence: TGTGCCAGCAGAAAACCTCGGGGGGGCAATGAGCAGTTCTTC. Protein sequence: CASRKPRGGNEQFF.

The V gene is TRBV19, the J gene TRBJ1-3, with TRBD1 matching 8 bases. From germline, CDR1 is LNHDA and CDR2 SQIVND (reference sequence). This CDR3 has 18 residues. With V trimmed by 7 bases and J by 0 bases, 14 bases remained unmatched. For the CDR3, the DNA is TGTGCCAGTATCCCAGGGTGGGGACAGGCTCGCTCTGGAAACACCATATATTTT. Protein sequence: CASIPGWGQARSGNTIYF.

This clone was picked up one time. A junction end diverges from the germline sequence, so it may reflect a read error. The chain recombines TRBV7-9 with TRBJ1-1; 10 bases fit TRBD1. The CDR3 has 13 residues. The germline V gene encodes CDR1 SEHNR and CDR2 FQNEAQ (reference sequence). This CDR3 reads CSSSLGTGDGAFF. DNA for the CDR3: TGTTCCAGCAGCTTAGGGACAGGGGATGGAGCTTTCTTT.

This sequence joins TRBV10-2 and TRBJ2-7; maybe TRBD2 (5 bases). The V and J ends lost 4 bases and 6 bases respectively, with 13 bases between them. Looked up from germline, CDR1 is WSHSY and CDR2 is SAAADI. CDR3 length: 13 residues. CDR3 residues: CASSGTPRGEQYF. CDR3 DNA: TGCGCCAGCAGTGGGACCCCACGGGGCGAGCAGTACTTC.

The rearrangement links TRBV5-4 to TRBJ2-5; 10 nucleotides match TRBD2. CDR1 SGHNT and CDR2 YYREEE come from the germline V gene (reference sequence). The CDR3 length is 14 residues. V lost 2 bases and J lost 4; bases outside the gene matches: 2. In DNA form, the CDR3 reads TGTGCCAGCAGCTTAGCGGGGGGGCCAGAGACCCAGTACTTC. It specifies CASSLAGGPETQYF.

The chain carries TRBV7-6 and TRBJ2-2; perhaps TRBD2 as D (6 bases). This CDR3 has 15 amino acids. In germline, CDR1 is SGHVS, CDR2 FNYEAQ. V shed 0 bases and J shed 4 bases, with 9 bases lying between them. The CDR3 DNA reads TGTGCCAGCAGCTTAGCTCCCGGGGGCACCGGGGAGCTGTTTTTT. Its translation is CASSLAPGGTGELFF.

CDR3 nucleotides: TGTGCCAGCAGCTACAGACAAAACTATGGCTACACCTTC. It codes for CASSYRQNYGYTF. The chain joins TRBV7-2 to TRBJ1-2, with no clear D. V shed 4 bases and J shed 2 bases, with 8 bases lying between them. The CDR3 totals 13 residues. CDR1 is SGHTA, CDR2 FQGNSA, per germline.

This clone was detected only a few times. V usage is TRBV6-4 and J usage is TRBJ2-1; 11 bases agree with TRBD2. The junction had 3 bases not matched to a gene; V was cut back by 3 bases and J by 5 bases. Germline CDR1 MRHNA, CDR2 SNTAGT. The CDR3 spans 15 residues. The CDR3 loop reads CASSEPSGGNNEQFF. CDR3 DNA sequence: TGTGCCAGCAGTGAACCTAGCGGGGGGAACAATGAGCAGTTCTTC.

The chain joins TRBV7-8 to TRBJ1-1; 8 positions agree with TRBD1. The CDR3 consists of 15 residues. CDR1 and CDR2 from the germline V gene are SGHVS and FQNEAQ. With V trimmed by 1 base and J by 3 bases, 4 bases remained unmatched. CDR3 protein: CASSLGGTGHTEAFF. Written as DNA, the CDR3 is TGTGCCAGCAGCTTAGGGGGGACAGGACACACTGAAGCTTTCTTT.

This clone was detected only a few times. CDR3 bases: TGTGCCAGCAGCTTCACCCTTAGCGGGGGATCCTACAATGAGCAGTTCTTC. This encodes CASSFTLSGGSYNEQFF. The chain links TRBV11-3 to TRBJ2-1; 9 nucleotides line up with TRBD2. This CDR3 is 17 amino acids long. CDR1 and CDR2 (germline): SGHNT, YENEEA. Trimming at V came to 3 bases and at J to 1 base, leaving 7 bases not matched to a gene.

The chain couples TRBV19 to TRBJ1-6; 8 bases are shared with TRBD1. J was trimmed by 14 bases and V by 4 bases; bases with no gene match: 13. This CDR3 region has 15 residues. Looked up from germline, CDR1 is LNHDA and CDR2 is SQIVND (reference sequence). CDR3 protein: CASSTQGTGDLTLHF. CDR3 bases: TGTGCCAGTAGTACTCAGGGGACAGGAGATTTGACCCTCCACTTT.

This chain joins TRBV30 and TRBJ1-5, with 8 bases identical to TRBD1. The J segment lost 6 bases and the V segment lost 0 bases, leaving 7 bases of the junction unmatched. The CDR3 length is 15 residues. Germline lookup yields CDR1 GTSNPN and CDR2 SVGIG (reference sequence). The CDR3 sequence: CAWSVVGQGAQPQHF. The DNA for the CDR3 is TGTGCCTGGAGTGTAGTAGGGCAGGGGGCTCAGCCCCAGCATTTT.

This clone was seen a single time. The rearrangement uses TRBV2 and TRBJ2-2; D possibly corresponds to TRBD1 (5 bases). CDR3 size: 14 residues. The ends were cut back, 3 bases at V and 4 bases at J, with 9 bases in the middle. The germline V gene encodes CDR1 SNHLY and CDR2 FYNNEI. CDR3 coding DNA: TGTGCCAGCAGTGATAGACAGCTCACCGGGGAGCTGTTTTTT. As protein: CASSDRQLTGELFF.

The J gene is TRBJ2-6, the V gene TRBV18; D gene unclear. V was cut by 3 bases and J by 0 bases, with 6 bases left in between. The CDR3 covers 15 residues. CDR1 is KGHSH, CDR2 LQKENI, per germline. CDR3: CASSPSGSGANVLTF. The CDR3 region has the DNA TGTGCCAGCTCACCTTCCGGCTCTGGGGCCAACGTCCTGACTTTC.